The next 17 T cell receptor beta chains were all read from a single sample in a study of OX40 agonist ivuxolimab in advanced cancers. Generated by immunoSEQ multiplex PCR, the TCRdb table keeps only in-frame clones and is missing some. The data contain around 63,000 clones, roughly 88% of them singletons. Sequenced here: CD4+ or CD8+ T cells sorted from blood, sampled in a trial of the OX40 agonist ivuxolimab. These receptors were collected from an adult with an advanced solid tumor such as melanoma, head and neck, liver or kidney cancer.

The CDR3 DNA reads as TGTGCCAGCAGTTCATGGACAGGGGGGAACACCGGGGAGCTGTTTTTT. Residues: CASSSWTGGNTGELFF. The chain is built from TRBV27 and TRBJ2-2; 10 positions agree with TRBD1. The CDR3 spans 16 residues. From germline, CDR1 is MNHEY and CDR2 SMNVEV (reference sequence). With V trimmed by 4 bases and J by 1 base, 3 bases remained unmatched.

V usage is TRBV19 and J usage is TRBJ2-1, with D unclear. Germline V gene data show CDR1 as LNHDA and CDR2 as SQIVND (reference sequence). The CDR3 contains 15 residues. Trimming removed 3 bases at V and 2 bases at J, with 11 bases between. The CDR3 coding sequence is TGTGCCAGTAGTATTGGAGTCGGAGCCTACAATGAGCAGTTCTTC. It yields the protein CASSIGVGAYNEQFF.

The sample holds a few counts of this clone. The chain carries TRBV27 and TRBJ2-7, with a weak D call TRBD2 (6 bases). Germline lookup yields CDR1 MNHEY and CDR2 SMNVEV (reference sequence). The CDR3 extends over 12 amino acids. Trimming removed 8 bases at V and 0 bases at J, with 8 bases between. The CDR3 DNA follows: TGTGCCAGCCGCGGGATCTCCTACGAGCAGTACTTC. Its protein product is CASRGISYEQYF.

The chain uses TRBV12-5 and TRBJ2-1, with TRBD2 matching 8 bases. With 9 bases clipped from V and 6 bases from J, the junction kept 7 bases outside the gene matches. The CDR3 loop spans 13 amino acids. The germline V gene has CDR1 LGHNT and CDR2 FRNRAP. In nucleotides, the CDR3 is TGTGCTAGCGGACGGGAGGGCCCCAATGAGCAGTTCTTC. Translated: CASGREGPNEQFF. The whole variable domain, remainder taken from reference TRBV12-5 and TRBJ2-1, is DARVTQTPRHKVTEMGQEVTMRCQPILGHNTVFWYRQTMMQGLELLAYFRNRAPLDDSGMPKDRFSAEMPDATLATLKIQPSEPRDSAVYFCASGREGPNEQFFGPGTRLTVL.

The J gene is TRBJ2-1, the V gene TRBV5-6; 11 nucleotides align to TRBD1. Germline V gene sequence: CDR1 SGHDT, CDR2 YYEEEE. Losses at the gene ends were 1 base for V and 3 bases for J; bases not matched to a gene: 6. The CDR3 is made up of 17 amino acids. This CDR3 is CASSLSPGQGVYNEQFF. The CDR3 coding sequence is TGTGCCAGCAGCTTGTCGCCGGGACAGGGGGTCTACAATGAGCAGTTCTTC. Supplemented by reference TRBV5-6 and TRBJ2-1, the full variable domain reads DAGVTQSPTHLIKTRGQQVTLRCSPKSGHDTVSWYQQALGQGPQFIFQYYEEEERQRGNFPDRFSGHQFPNYSSELNVNALLLGDSALYLCASSLSPGQGVYNEQFFGPGTRLTVL.

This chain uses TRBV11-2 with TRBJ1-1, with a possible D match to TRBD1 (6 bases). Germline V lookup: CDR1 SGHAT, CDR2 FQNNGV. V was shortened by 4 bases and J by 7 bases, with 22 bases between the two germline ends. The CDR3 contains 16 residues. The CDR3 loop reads CASSSRLGGGRLEAFF. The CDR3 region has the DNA TGTGCCAGCAGCTCGCGGCTTGGCGGGGGCCGACTTGAAGCTTTCTTT.

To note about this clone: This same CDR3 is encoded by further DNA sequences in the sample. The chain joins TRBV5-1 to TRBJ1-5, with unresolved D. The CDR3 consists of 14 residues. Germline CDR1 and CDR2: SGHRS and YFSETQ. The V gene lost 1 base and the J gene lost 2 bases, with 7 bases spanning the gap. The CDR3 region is CASSLSGGNQPQHF. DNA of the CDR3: TGCGCCAGCAGCTTGTCAGGAGGCAATCAGCCCCAGCATTTT.

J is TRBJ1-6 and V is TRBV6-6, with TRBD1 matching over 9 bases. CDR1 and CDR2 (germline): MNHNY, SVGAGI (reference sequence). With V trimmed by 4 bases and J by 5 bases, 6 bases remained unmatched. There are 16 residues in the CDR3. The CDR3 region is CASSSNRGRDNSPLHF. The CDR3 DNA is TGTGCCAGCAGTTCAAACAGGGGGCGGGATAATTCACCCCTCCACTTT.

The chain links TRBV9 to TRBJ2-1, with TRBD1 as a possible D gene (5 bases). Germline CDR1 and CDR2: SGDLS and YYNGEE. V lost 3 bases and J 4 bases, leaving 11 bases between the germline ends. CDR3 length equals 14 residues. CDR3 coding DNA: TGTGCCAGCAGCGAACAGACAGCATACAATGAGCAGTTCTTC. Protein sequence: CASSEQTAYNEQFF.

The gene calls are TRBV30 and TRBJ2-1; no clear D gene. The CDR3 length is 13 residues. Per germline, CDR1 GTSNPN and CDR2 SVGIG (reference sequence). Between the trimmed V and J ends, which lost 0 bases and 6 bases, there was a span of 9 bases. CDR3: CAWSVGSPNEQFF. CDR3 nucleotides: TGTGCCTGGAGTGTTGGCTCCCCCAATGAGCAGTTCTTC.

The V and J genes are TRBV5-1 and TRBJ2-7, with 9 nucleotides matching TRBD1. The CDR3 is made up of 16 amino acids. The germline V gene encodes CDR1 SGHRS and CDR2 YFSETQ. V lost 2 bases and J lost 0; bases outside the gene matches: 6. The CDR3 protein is CASSFSTGGASYEQYF. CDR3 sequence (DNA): TGCGCCAGCAGCTTCTCTACAGGGGGCGCCTCCTACGAGCAGTACTTC.

For the CDR3, the DNA is TGTGCCAGCTCACTAGGGGCCGGCAATCAGCCCCAGCATTTT. Amino acids: CASSLGAGNQPQHF. The chain joins TRBV18 to TRBJ1-5, with D tentatively TRBD1 (5 bases). CDR1 is KGHSH, CDR2 LQKENI, per germline. Trimming removed 4 bases at V and 2 bases at J, with 9 bases between. The CDR3 consists of 14 residues.

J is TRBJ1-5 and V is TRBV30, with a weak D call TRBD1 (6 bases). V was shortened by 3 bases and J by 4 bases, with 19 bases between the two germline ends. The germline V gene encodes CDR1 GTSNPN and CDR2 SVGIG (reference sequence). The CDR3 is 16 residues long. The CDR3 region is CAWSQRGAGKNQPQHF. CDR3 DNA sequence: TGTGCCTGGAGCCAGAGGGGGGCAGGTAAGAATCAGCCCCAGCATTTT.

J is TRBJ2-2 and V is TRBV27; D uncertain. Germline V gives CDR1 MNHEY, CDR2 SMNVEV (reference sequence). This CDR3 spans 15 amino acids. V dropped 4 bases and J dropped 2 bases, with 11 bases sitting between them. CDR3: CASSSYSTNTGELFF. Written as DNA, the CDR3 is TGTGCCAGCAGTTCCTACAGTACTAACACCGGGGAGCTGTTTTTT.

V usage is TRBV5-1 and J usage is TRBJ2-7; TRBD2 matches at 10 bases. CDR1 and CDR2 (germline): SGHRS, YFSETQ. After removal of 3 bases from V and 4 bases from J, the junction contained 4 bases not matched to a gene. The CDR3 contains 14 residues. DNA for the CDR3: TGCGCCAGCAGCTCCACTAGCGGGACGTACGAGCAGTACTTC. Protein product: CASSSTSGTYEQYF.

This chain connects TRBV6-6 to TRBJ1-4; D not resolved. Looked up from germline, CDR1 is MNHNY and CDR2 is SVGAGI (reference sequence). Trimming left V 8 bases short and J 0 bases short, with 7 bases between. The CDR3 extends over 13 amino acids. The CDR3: CASLSATNEKLFF. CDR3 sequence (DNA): TGTGCCAGCCTAAGTGCAACTAATGAAAAACTGTTTTTT.

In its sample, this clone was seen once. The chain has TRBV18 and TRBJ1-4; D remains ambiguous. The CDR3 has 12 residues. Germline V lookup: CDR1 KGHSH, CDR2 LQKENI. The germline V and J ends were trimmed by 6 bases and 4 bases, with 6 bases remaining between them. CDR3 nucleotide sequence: TGTGCCAGCTCTCCCTTTAATGAAAAACTGTTTTTT. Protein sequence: CASSPFNEKLFF.